Listed here is a single T cell receptor (beta chain). Antigen unknown. Through a sample-barcoded 5' primer and a J-beta primer mix, a second PCR was run for about 6 to 12 cycles. TCRdb passed the 5' RACE reads through MiXCR, listing each CDR3 protein once. The sample has about 900,000 distinct CDR3 sequences, roughly 50% seen once. These data are taken from a study of blood T cells in healthy people across ages. General study points: A strong correlation was seen between TCR beta diversity and naive T cell percentage. Long-lived donors carried more naive CD4+ cells and greater diversity than aged donors. Shifts in expanded clonotypes may have been confounded by donor CMV status, which was unknown.

Total RNA, at least 6 micrograms per sample, was extracted from PBMCs. The CDR3 sequence is 13 residues long. The ends were cut back, 5 bases at V and 4 bases at J, with 11 bases in the middle. V and J are TRBV12-3 or TRBV12-4 and TRBJ1-1; no clear D. The material sequenced was blood. The origin of this receptor is a man between 25 and 39 years old in good health. In nucleotides, the CDR3 is TGTGCCAGCAGTGTGGGGTCCTTCACTGAAGCTTTCTTT. This codes for CASSVGSFTEAFF.